What follows is one T cell receptor (beta chain) and its context. The antigen is not known. V trimming: 5 bases; J trimming: 0 bases; junction bases outside the gene matches: 15. The CDR3 has 18 residues. Germline V CDR1 and CDR2: SGHVS, FNYEAQ. It was with 60 Vbeta and 13 Jbeta primers that the PCR ran. In the source study's methods: It was a later analysis that counted roughly 80 million unique TCR beta chains, of which some 9.9 million were shared. This table comes from immunoSEQ multiplex PCR, and its TCRdb copy is limited to in-frame clones, with some not included. D and trimming come from the DNA, and the V and J calls and clone size come from that table. The table records approximately 120,000 clones, about 79% of them present only once. This sample is part of a study of cytomegalovirus exposure and HLA in healthy donors. Findings of the study overall: Most of the TCR beta V segments (in an earlier analysis) were productive either about 87% or about 30% of the time. A later analysis found most CMV-associated TCR beta chains apparently HLA-restricted. Cytomegalovirus association was listed for 164 TCR beta chains.

This TCR was recovered from a woman aged 45-65 years in good health and CMV-seronegative. The specimen sequenced was PBMCs. This sequence joins TRBV7-6 and TRBJ1-1; 7 nucleotides agree with TRBD1. CDR3 amino acids: CASSPLQGEKNMNTEAFF. The CDR3 DNA follows: TGTGCCAGCAGCCCGCTGCAGGGGGAAAAAAACATGAACACTGAAGCTTTCTTT.